This TCR beta chain was recorded in a study of blood T cell repertoires in COVID-19. At the level of the study: Samples representing acute and convalescent COVID-19 were sourced from the United States, Italy and Spain.

Original data processing: Amplification of reference gene primers was used by the study to estimate nucleated cell counts. TCRdb's copy holds only in-frame clones and misses some; the assay was immunoSEQ multiplex PCR. V, J and clone size reflect that table, while D and trimming were determined from the DNA. The data contain tens of thousands of clones, approximately 71% of them singletons. Sequencing used peripheral blood. This receptor was obtained from a human donor in a cohort sampled during active COVID-19.

CDR3 sequence reads: CASSLGQGALANEKLFF. In DNA, the CDR3 is TGTGCCAGCAGCTTAGGACAGGGGGCGCTTGCTAATGAAAAACTGTTTTTT. The genes are TRBV7-9 and TRBJ1-4; TRBD1 matches at 10 bases. Germline CDR1 reads SEHNR; CDR2 reads FQNEAQ (reference sequence). This CDR3 spans 17 amino acids. V shed 1 base, J shed 3 bases, and the junction held 5 bases outside the gene matches.